The present T cell receptor beta chain was sequenced within a study of T-cell memory formation after mild COVID-19. Study information: TCR clustering was largely donor specific.

Overall study findings and caveats: Second-wave clones peaking on day 37 lacked confirmed SARS-CoV-2 specificity. The study found balanced CD4/CD8 in clones contracting day 15 to 85 and a CD4+ lean in later expanders.

The TCR alpha and TCR beta cDNA libraries, bearing sample barcodes and UMIs, were generated by 5'RACE using constant-segment primers. TCRdb used MiXCR to reprocess the 5' RACE reads, holding one entry per CDR3 protein. The table shows fewer than 250,000 distinct CDR3 sequences, with 18% occurring only once. This clonotype has only a few counts. The antigen is unknown. The receptor comes from an adult woman who had mild COVID-19 (a few samples of this study predate the infection). Cell type and time point are not known. The specimen sequenced was PBMCs or a T cell subset sorted from them (not recorded which).

Here the CDR3 reads CASRRLAGGDWDTQYF. CDR3 DNA sequence: TGTGCCAGCAGACGGCTAGCGGGAGGGGATTGGGATACGCAGTATTTT. V usage is TRBV7-2 and J usage is TRBJ2-3; 12 nucleotides agree with TRBD2. Trimming took 6 bases from V and 6 from J; bases not matched to a gene: 10. Germline CDR1 is SGHTA and CDR2 is FQGNSA. This CDR3 is built from 16 residues.